The source of this T cell receptor (beta chain) is a study of cytomegalovirus exposure and HLA in healthy donors. As concerns this clone: Its antigen remains unidentified.

The study ran its PCR with 60 Vbeta and 13 Jbeta primers. TCRdb keeps only in-frame clones here, not all; method: immunoSEQ multiplex PCR. The data hold some 78,000 clones, with 80% observed a single time. CDR3 length equals 14 residues. Deletions cut 3 bases from V and 0 bases from J, with 7 bases between. Germline CDR1 reads KGHSH; CDR2 reads LQKENI. Study-level points and caveats: Overall, around 160 TCR beta chains were annotated as cytomegalovirus-associated. In a later analysis, specific HLA alleles were associated with some 16,000 TCR beta sequences at a 0.05 false discovery rate. Later work found that TCR association rates differed between HLA loci; DRB1 had the most and HLA-C the fewest. The analysis excluded some indistinguishable V segments, including TRBV6-2 and TRBV6-3.

Sequencing was carried out using PBMCs. The chain combines TRBV18 with TRBJ2-3; D ambiguous. The receptor comes from a man in his forties or fifties in good health and CMV-seropositive. The CDR3 DNA sequence: TGTGCCAGCTCACCCCGAGGCAGCACAGATACGCAGTATTTT. Amino acid sequence: CASSPRGSTDTQYF.